The 12 T cell receptor beta chains in this list originate from one sample, sequenced in a study of beta chain features in type 1 diabetes. The entirety of the isolated RNA underwent reverse transcription, so expressed TCRB transcripts were sequenced. Sequenced by immunoSEQ multiplex PCR; TCRdb stores in-frame clones only, minus some. The profile covers under 20,000 clones, with around two fifths appearing a single time and approximately 0.5% taken by the ten largest. The sequencing sample was made of stem cell memory CD4+ T cells from blood. These receptors were collected from a woman in her 40s in good health.

This clone was seen a handful of times. The rearrangement uses TRBV7-9 and TRBJ2-1, with unresolved D. The germline CDR1 and CDR2 sequences are SEHNR and FQNEAQ (reference sequence). Trimming cost V 7 bases and J 6 bases, with 7 bases left between them. The CDR3 sequence is 11 residues long. The CDR3 protein is CASIPVNEQFF. The CDR3 DNA reads as TGTGCCAGCATCCCGGTCAATGAGCAGTTCTTC.

This chain connects TRBV7-9 to TRBJ1-1; TRBD1 aligns across 7 bases. Trimming at V came to 6 bases and at J to 4 bases, leaving 11 bases not matched to a gene. Germline CDR1 and CDR2: SEHNR and FQNEAQ (reference sequence). The CDR3 extends over 15 amino acids. The CDR3 here is CASRHKDRVGTEAFF. CDR3 DNA: TGTGCCAGCAGACATAAAGACAGGGTAGGCACTGAAGCTTTCTTT.

The chain has TRBV7-2 and TRBJ1-2, with a weak D call TRBD1 (6 bases). The CDR3 consists of 15 residues. The V gene's germline CDR1 is SGHTA and CDR2 FQGNSA. Trimming left V 4 bases short and J 3 bases short, with 15 bases between. The CDR3 coding sequence is TGTGCCAGCAGCTCCGACAGGACGTACTACTATGGCTACACCTTC. Amino acids: CASSSDRTYYYGYTF.

The CDR3 is CASSPGTGREQFF. CDR3 sequence (DNA): TGTGCCAGCAGCCCCGGGACAGGTCGTGAGCAGTTCTTC. J is TRBJ2-1 and V is TRBV6-1; 8 nucleotides match TRBD1. Germline loops: CDR1 MNHNS, CDR2 SASEGT. The junction had 7 bases not matched to a gene; V was cut back by 6 bases and J by 9 bases. The CDR3 contains 13 residues.

Note on this clone: This could be a read error, since a much larger clone is one nucleotide away. The chain recombines TRBV4-2 with TRBJ2-4; TRBD2 matches 8 bases. The ends lost 3 bases at V and 6 bases at J; junction bases unmatched: 13. Germline V gene sequence: CDR1 LGHNA, CDR2 YNFKEQ. The CDR3 is 17 residues long. CDR3 amino acids: CASSQGDRGLAGNIQYF. The CDR3 region has the DNA TGTGCCAGCAGCCAGGGGGACCGGGGTCTAGCGGGAAACATTCAGTACTTC.

This chain connects TRBV6-1 to TRBJ1-5, with D possibly matching TRBD1 (5 bases). In germline, CDR1 is MNHNS, CDR2 SASEGT. The CDR3 runs 18 residues. V was cut by 4 bases and J by 2 bases, with 21 bases left in between. The CDR3 nucleotides are TGTGCCAGCAGTGGGCCGCGGGGGAGCCTCTCTGGCAATCAGCCCCAGCATTTT. This gives the protein CASSGPRGSLSGNQPQHF.

V gene TRBV7-6 combines with J gene TRBJ2-7; D gene ambiguous. The germline CDR1 and CDR2 sequences are SGHVS and FNYEAQ. Trimming pared 5 bases from V and 5 bases from J, leaving 10 bases between. The CDR3 length is 12 residues. The CDR3 coding sequence is TGTGCCAGCAGCCTCACCCAGGACGAGCAGTACTTC. Its protein is CASSLTQDEQYF.

The gene calls are TRBV13 and TRBJ1-1; weak D call: TRBD1 (5 bases). The CDR3 contains 14 residues. Germline V gives CDR1 PRHDT, CDR2 FYEKMQ (reference sequence). V lost 3 bases to trimming and J lost 1 base, with 9 bases between them. The DNA for the CDR3 is TGTGCCAGCAGCTTGCGACAGAAGAACACTGAAGCTTTCTTT. Translation: CASSLRQKNTEAFF.

This clone has only a few counts. The chain has TRBV9 and TRBJ2-2, with 7 bases that match TRBD1. From germline, CDR1 is SGDLS and CDR2 YYNGEE. This CDR3 spans 14 amino acids. J was trimmed by 7 bases and V by 4 bases; bases with no gene match: 7. The CDR3 DNA follows: TGTGCCAGCAGCCAGGGGGTAGCAGGCGGGGAGCTGTTTTTT. Protein: CASSQGVAGGELFF.

This clone was seen a few times. This rearrangement joins TRBV5-6 to TRBJ2-2; D gene unclear. Germline V gene data show CDR1 as SGHDT and CDR2 as YYEEEE. V lost 6 bases and J lost 8, with 14 bases in between. The CDR3 length is 13 residues. This CDR3 is CASTHWFRGELFF. CDR3 in DNA: TGTGCCAGCACCCACTGGTTTCGTGGGGAGCTGTTTTTT.

The chain uses TRBV11-2 and TRBJ1-1; D remains ambiguous. The germline V gene has CDR1 SGHAT and CDR2 FQNNGV. The CDR3 sequence is 15 residues long. Trimming took 5 bases from V and 9 from J, leaving 22 bases between them. This chain's CDR3 is CASSRRGLGGIKAFF. The CDR3 coding sequence is TGTGCCAGCAGCCGCCGTGGGTTGGGAGGGATTAAAGCTTTCTTT.

The V gene is TRBV1, the J gene TRBJ2-2; no check of the table's D call, TRBD2, against the DNA was made. TRBV1 is a known pseudogene. The CDR3 is 20 residues long. The CDR3, as DNA: TGCACCAGCAGCCTCTCCAGCCTAGCGGGGGCTCTAGCGAACACCGGGGAGCTGTTTTTT. Amino acids: CTSSLSSLAGALANTGELFF.